This passage covers 26 T cell receptor beta chains from one sample sequenced in a study of blood T cell repertoires in COVID-19. The method was immunoSEQ multiplex PCR; TCRdb's version includes in-frame clones alone and lacks a portion of them. The sample contains roughly 190,000 clones, more than 60% of which appear only once. The sequenced sample consisted of peripheral blood. Receptor source: a woman between 45 and 60 years old with acute or convalescent COVID-19.

CDR3 sequence (DNA): TGCGCCAGCAGCCGGGACAGGGTCTACGAGCAGTACTTC. Amino acid sequence: CASSRDRVYEQYF. V and J are TRBV5-1 and TRBJ2-7; 9 bases line up with TRBD1. Trimming at V came to 4 bases and at J to 3 bases, leaving 2 bases not matched to a gene. Germline V gene data show CDR1 as SGHRS and CDR2 as YFSETQ. This CDR3 is built from 13 residues.

The gene calls are TRBV7-2 and TRBJ2-3, with 8 bases fitting TRBD2. The CDR3 totals 13 residues. Germline CDR1 and CDR2: SGHTA and FQGNSA. After removal of 7 bases from V and 9 bases from J, the junction contained 9 bases not matched to a gene. CDR3 sequence (DNA): TGTGCCAGCACCCTCTCGGGACTAGGGACGCAGTATTTT. Amino acids: CASTLSGLGTQYF.

The rearrangement uses TRBV5-1 and TRBJ1-2; the match to TRBD1 covers 8 bases. This CDR3 comprises 18 residues. The V and J ends lost 3 bases and 0 bases, in that order; junction bases with no gene match: 13. Germline CDR1 SGHRS, CDR2 YFSETQ. CDR3 in DNA: TGCGCCAGCAGCTCCCCTTTAGGGCAGGGGGCTTCTAACTATGGCTACACCTTC. As protein: CASSSPLGQGASNYGYTF.

This clone was counted between two and nine times. The V call is TRBV24-1, the J call TRBJ2-7, with 8 bases aligning to TRBD1. This CDR3 is built from 16 residues. Germline loops: CDR1 KGHDR, CDR2 SFDVKD. With 2 bases clipped from V and 3 bases from J, the junction kept 8 bases outside the gene matches. This chain's CDR3 is CATSDSGQGGFYEQYF. The CDR3 nucleotides are TGTGCCACCAGTGATTCCGGACAGGGTGGGTTCTACGAGCAGTACTTC.

This clone occurred once. The chain joins TRBV27 to TRBJ2-2; 15 bases agree with TRBD2. Germline V gene sequence: CDR1 MNHEY, CDR2 SMNVEV (reference sequence). This CDR3 contains 20 residues. V was clipped by 1 base and J by 5 bases; unmatched bases: 11. CDR3 in amino acids: CASSLLGLAGGPRETGELFF. The CDR3 DNA follows: TGTGCCAGCAGTTTATTAGGACTAGCGGGAGGGCCACGCGAGACCGGGGAGCTGTTTTTT.

The chain links TRBV19 to TRBJ1-3, with TRBD1 identical over 7 bases. The CDR3 runs to 15 residues. V lost 5 bases, J lost 2 bases, and 6 bases stayed unmatched. Per germline, CDR1 LNHDA and CDR2 SQIVND (reference sequence). CDR3 region: CASSRQGETGNTIYF. The CDR3 coding sequence is TGTGCCAGTAGTCGTCAGGGGGAAACTGGAAACACCATATATTTT.

The table lists this clone with a few counts. J is TRBJ1-6 and V is TRBV28; D gene uncertain. V lost 4 bases, J lost 7 bases, and 14 bases lay in between. The germline CDR1 and CDR2 sequences are MDHEN and SYDVKM. The CDR3 is 15 residues long. The CDR3, as DNA: TGTGCCAGCAGTTCCGAGAAAGACGGGAATTCACCCCTCCACTTT. This sequence encodes CASSSEKDGNSPLHF.

The chain has TRBV2 and TRBJ1-2; D perhaps matches TRBD1 (6 bases). CDR1 and CDR2 from the germline V gene are SNHLY and FYNNEI. V was clipped by 6 bases and J by 8 bases, with 19 bases between them. This CDR3 comprises 14 residues. The CDR3 bases are TGTGCCAGCAGCTCTAGCCGGGACAAAAAAGGCTACACCTTC. It yields the protein CASSSSRDKKGYTF.

This clone was detected a few times. The chain links TRBV7-9 to TRBJ2-2, with D tentatively TRBD1 (6 bases). The germline V gene encodes CDR1 SEHNR and CDR2 FQNEAQ (reference sequence). CDR3 size: 16 residues. V dropped 2 bases and J dropped 0 bases, with 10 bases sitting between them. This chain's CDR3 is CASSLSGTTNTGELFF. Written as DNA, the CDR3 is TGTGCCAGCAGCTTATCGGGGACAACGAACACCGGGGAGCTGTTTTTT.

The chain couples TRBV9 to TRBJ2-2; 12 nucleotides line up with TRBD2. Germline-derived CDR1 and CDR2 are SGDLS and YYNGEE. This CDR3 is built from 19 residues. After removal of 3 bases from V and 5 bases from J, the junction contained 14 bases not matched to a gene. CDR3 amino acids: CASSGPTSGRYLWTGELFF. CDR3 coding DNA: TGTGCCAGCAGCGGCCCGACTAGCGGGAGATATTTATGGACCGGGGAGCTGTTTTTT.

This sequence joins TRBV19 and TRBJ2-6, with 10 nucleotides matching TRBD1. In germline, CDR1 is LNHDA, CDR2 SQIVND (reference sequence). The V segment lost 10 bases and the J segment 0 bases; nucleotides outside the gene matches: 6. The CDR3 runs 16 residues. The CDR3 coding sequence is TGTGCCATCGCCGGGACAGGGGTCTCTGGGGCCAACGTCCTGACTTTC. Its translation is CAIAGTGVSGANVLTF.

The chain carries TRBV24-1 and TRBJ1-2; D might be TRBD1 (5 bases). The ends were cut back, 6 bases at V and 5 bases at J, with 9 bases in the middle. The CDR3 extends over 12 amino acids. CDR1 and CDR2 (germline): KGHDR, SFDVKD. The CDR3 DNA sequence: TGTGCCACCAGTCGAGGGACTTATGGCTACACCTTC. It codes for CATSRGTYGYTF.

The chain has TRBV19 and TRBJ1-4; the match to TRBD1 covers 11 bases. The V and J ends lost 4 bases and 7 bases, in that order; junction bases with no gene match: 5. The CDR3 runs 15 residues. Germline CDR1 LNHDA, CDR2 SQIVND (reference sequence). The CDR3 DNA follows: TGTGCCAGTAGTACCGGACAGGGGGCAGGTGAAAAACTGTTTTTT. Amino acid sequence: CASSTGQGAGEKLFF. Drawing the rest from reference TRBV19 and TRBJ1-4, the complete variable domain is DGGITQSPKYLFRKEGQNVTLSCEQNLNHDAMYWYRQDPGQGLRLIYYSQIVNDFQKGDIAEGYSVSREKKESFPLTVTSAQKNPTAFYLCASSTGQGAGEKLFFGSGTQLSVL.

The rearrangement links TRBV29-1 to TRBJ2-7; TRBD2 is a possible D gene (6 bases). Germline V gene sequence: CDR1 SQVTM, CDR2 ANQGSEA. V was pared by 3 bases and J by 3 bases, with 21 bases between. The CDR3 is made up of 16 amino acids. Here the CDR3 reads CSVEIPSPGRNYEQYF. CDR3 DNA: TGCAGCGTTGAGATACCCAGCCCCGGGAGAAACTACGAGCAGTACTTC.

V and J are TRBV28 and TRBJ2-7; the match to TRBD2 covers 13 bases. This CDR3 is built from 16 residues. Germline loops: CDR1 MDHEN, CDR2 SYDVKM. J was trimmed by 4 bases and V by 5 bases; bases with no gene match: 8. In DNA form, the CDR3 reads TGTGCCAGCAGTCCCGGGACTAGCGGGATGCATTACGAGCAGTACTTC. Amino acid sequence: CASSPGTSGMHYEQYF.

The chain recombines TRBV9 with TRBJ2-2, with 12 nucleotides matching TRBD1. V trimming: 4 bases; J trimming: 6 bases; junction bases outside the gene matches: 10. CDR3 length equals 17 residues. Germline V lookup: CDR1 SGDLS, CDR2 YYNGEE. The DNA for the CDR3 is TGTGCCAGCAGCACACAAACCGGGACAGGGGGCTCCGGGGAGCTGTTTTTT. Translated: CASSTQTGTGGSGELFF.

The chain carries TRBV18 and TRBJ2-7, with 9 bases fitting TRBD1. Per the germline V gene, CDR1 is KGHSH and CDR2 is LQKENI. The trim removed 3 bases at V and 4 bases at J, leaving 7 bases unmatched. This CDR3 spans 15 amino acids. In DNA, the CDR3 is TGTGCCAGCTCACCGGACGGACAGGGGAGGTACGAGCAGTACTTC. Encoded protein: CASSPDGQGRYEQYF.

The chain joins TRBV7-2 to TRBJ2-7, with TRBD1 identical over 7 bases. Germline V gene data show CDR1 as SGHTA and CDR2 as FQGNSA. There are 14 residues in the CDR3. Germline trimming cut 5 bases from V and 3 bases from J; bases unmatched to any gene: 7. CDR3 in amino acids: CASSPTRTGYEQYF. The CDR3 DNA sequence: TGTGCCAGCAGCCCCACTCGGACAGGCTACGAGCAGTACTTC.

This chain's CDR3 is CASSFLPRNTEAFF. DNA for the CDR3: TGTGCCAGCAGCTTTTTACCGAGGAACACTGAAGCTTTCTTT. The V gene is TRBV11-2, the J gene TRBJ1-1; D is uncertain. The CDR3 contains 14 residues. V was cut by 3 bases and J by 1 base, with 9 bases left in between. CDR1 is SGHAT and CDR2 is FQNNGV in the germline V gene.

This clone came up once. As DNA, the CDR3 is TGTGCCAGCAGCCCCCAGGGCAGACCCGAGCAGTACTTC. It specifies CASSPQGRPEQYF. The V call is TRBV11-2, the J call TRBJ2-7, with D tentatively TRBD1 (5 bases). CDR1 SGHAT and CDR2 FQNNGV come from the germline V gene. CDR3 size: 13 residues. V was pared by 5 bases and J by 6 bases, with 14 bases between.

This chain joins TRBV18 and TRBJ1-1, with D tentatively TRBD1 (6 bases). This CDR3 has 13 amino acids. The germline V and J ends were trimmed by 7 bases and 2 bases, with 11 bases remaining between them. From germline, CDR1 is KGHSH and CDR2 LQKENI. The CDR3 DNA reads as TGTGCCAGCTTTGTAGGGGGTAACACTGAAGCTTTCTTT. Its protein is CASFVGGNTEAFF.

V gene TRBV6-5 combines with J gene TRBJ1-1; D uncertain. This CDR3 region has 14 residues. The V gene's germline CDR1 is MNHEY and CDR2 SVGAGI. V was cut by 2 bases and J by 5 bases, with 12 bases left in between. CDR3 bases: TGTGCCAGCAGTTACGATCGGGTGAGAACTGAAGCTTTCTTT. Residues: CASSYDRVRTEAFF.

The V gene is TRBV6-6, the J gene TRBJ1-1, with D tentatively TRBD1 (5 bases). Germline-derived CDR1 and CDR2 are MNHNY and SVGAGI (reference sequence). This CDR3 is 14 amino acids long. V dropped 2 bases and J dropped 5 bases, with 12 bases sitting between them. This chain's CDR3 is CASSYRDLGTEAFF. The CDR3 nucleotides read TGTGCCAGCAGTTACAGGGACTTGGGGACTGAAGCTTTCTTT.

This chain uses TRBV11-2 with TRBJ2-3; the match to TRBD1 covers 8 bases. Trimming took 5 bases from V and 6 from J; bases not matched to a gene: 7. Germline-derived CDR1 and CDR2 are SGHAT and FQNNGV. The CDR3 length is 14 residues. The CDR3 region has the DNA TGTGCCAGCAGCGCAACGGACAGGGTGGATACGCAGTATTTT. This encodes CASSATDRVDTQYF.

The rearrangement links TRBV2 to TRBJ1-5; perhaps TRBD1 as D (5 bases). Germline CDR1 SNHLY, CDR2 FYNNEI. This CDR3 is 12 amino acids long. V lost 6 bases and J 5 bases, leaving 8 bases between the germline ends. The DNA of the CDR3 is TGTGCCAGCAGGGGGCTATATCAGCCCCAGCATTTT. This sequence encodes CASRGLYQPQHF.

J is TRBJ1-1 and V is TRBV28; TRBD1 aligns across 10 bases. J gave up 5 bases and V 5 bases, and 8 bases lay outside the gene matches. CDR1 is MDHEN and CDR2 is SYDVKM in the germline V gene. The CDR3 totals 15 residues. The CDR3 is CASSHSGTGVTEAFF. The CDR3 DNA is TGTGCCAGCAGTCATTCCGGGACAGGGGTTACTGAAGCTTTCTTT. The full variable domain, completed using reference TRBV28 and TRBJ1-1, is DVKVTQSSRYLVKRTGEKVFLECVQDMDHENMFWYRQDPGLGLRLIYFSYDVKMKEKGDIPEGYSVSREKKERFSLILESASTNQTSMYLCASSHSGTGVTEAFFGQGTRLTVV.